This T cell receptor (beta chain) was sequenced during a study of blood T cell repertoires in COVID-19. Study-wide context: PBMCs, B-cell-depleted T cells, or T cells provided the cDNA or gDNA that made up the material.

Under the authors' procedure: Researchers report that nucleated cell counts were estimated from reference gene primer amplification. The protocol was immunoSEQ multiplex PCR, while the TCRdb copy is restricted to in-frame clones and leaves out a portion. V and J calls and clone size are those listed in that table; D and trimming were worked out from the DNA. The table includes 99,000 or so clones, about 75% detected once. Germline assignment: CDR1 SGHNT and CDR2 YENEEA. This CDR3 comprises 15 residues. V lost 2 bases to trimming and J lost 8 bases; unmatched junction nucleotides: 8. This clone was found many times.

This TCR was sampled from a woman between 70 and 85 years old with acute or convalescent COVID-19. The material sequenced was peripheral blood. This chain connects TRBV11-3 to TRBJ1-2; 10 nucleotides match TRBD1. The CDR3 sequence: CASSLNGTGVGGYTF. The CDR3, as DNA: TGTGCCAGCAGCTTAAATGGGACAGGGGTAGGCGGCTACACCTTC.